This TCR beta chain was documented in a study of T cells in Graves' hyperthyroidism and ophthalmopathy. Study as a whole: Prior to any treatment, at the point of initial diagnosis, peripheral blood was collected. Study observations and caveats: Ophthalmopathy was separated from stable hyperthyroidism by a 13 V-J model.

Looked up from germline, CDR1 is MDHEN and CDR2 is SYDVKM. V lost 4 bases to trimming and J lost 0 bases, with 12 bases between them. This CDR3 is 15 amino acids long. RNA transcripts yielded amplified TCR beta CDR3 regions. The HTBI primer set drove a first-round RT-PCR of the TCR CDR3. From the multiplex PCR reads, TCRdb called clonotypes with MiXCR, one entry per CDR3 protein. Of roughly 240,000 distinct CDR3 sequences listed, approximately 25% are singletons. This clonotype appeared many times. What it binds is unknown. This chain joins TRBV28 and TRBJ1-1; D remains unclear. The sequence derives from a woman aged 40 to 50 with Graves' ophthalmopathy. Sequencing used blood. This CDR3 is CASSSTLRLNTEAFF. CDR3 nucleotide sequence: TGTGCCAGCAGTTCGACACTCCGCCTGAACACTGAAGCTTTCTTT.